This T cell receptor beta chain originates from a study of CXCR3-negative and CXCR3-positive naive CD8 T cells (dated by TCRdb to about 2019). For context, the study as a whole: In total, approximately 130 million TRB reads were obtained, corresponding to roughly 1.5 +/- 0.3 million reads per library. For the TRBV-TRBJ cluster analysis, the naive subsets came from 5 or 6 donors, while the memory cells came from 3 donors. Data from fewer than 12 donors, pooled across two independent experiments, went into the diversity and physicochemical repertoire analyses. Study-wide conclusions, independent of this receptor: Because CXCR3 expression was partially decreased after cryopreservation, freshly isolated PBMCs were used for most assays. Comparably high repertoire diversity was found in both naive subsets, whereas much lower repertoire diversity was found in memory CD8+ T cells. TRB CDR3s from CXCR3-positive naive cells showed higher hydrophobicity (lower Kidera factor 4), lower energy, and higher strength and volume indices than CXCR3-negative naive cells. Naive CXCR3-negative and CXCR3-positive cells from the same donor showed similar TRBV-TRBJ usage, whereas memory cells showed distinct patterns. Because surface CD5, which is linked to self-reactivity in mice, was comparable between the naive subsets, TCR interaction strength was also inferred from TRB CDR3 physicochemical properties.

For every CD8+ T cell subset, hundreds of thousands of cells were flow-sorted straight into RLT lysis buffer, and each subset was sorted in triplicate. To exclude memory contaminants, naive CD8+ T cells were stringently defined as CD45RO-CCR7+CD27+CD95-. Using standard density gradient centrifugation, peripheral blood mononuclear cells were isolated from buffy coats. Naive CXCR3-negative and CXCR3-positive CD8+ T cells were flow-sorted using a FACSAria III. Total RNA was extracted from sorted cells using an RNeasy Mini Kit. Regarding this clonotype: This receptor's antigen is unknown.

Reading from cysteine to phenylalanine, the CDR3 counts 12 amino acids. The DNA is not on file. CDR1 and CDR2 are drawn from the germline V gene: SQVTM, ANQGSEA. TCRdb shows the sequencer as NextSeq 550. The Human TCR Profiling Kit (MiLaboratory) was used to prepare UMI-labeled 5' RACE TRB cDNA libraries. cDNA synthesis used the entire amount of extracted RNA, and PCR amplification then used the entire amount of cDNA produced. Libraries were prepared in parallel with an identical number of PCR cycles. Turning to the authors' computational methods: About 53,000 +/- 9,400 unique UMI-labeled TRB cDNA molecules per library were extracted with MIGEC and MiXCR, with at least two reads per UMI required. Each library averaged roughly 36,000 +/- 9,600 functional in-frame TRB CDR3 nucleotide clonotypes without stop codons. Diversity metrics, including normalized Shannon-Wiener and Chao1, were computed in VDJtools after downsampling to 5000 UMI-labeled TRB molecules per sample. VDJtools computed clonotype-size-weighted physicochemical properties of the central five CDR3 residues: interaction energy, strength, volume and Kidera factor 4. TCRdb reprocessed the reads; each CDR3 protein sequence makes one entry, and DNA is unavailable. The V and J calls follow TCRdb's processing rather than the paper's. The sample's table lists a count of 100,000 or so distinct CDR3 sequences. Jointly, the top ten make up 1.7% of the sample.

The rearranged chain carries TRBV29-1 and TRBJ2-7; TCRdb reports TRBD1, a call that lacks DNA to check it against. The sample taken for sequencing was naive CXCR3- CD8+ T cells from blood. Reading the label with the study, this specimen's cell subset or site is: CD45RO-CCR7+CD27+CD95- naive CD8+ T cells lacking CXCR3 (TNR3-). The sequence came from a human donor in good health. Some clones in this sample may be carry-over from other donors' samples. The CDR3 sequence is CSASTGGYEQYF.